The sequence of this T cell receptor beta chain was determined in a study of CD4 T cells in relation to SARS-CoV-2 and coronaviruses. Turning to the study itself: TCR beta CDR3s were sequenced after roughly ten-day antigen culture of PBMCs.

Per germline, CDR1 MDHEN and CDR2 SYDVKM. The CDR3 is 15 residues long. V lost 4 bases and J lost 1, with 13 bases in between. Before the COVID-19 pandemic, during about 2010-2018, CD4+ T cells were taken from unexposed donors. The cells were cultured for 10 days before CD4+ T cells were isolated. Unexposed-donor CD4+ T cells were probed with SARS-CoV-2 S/N and four cold-coronavirus spikes, cells permitting. Half the medium was replaced with IL-2 medium on days 3 and 7. To note about this clone: Its target is not known.

Here immunoSEQ multiplex PCR was the method, and the copy in TCRdb shows in-frame clones only, minus some. The sample has about 21,000 clones; roughly 76% are singletons. This clonotype was sampled from a human donor in good health. Sequenced sample: CD4+ T cells from PBMCs, cultured in vitro. The genes are TRBV28 and TRBJ1-2; the D is unclear. The CDR3 coding sequence is TGTGCCAGCAGTTCAGTCTCGGCTTATAACTATGGCTACACCTTC. This gives the protein CASSSVSAYNYGYTF.